This is a list of T cell receptor beta chains from one sample in a study of T cell repertoires in cytomegalovirus infection. Antigen specificity for these receptors is unknown. TCRdb called the reads again in MiXCR, with one record for every CDR3 protein. Of about 310,000 distinct CDR3 sequences in the sample, around 25% were seen once. Sequenced here: cultured PBMCs, sampled from culture after CMV antigen stimulation. These TCRs come from a human donor in good health (CMV status not recorded). Some clones in this sample may be carry-over from other donors' samples. CDR3s include the opening cysteine and the closing phenylalanine or tryptophan. The D gene is left open where the match is weak. Rows give clone size only sometimes, using once, few, many, or a class for an expanded clone.

clone size,V gene,J gene,D gene,CDR3 protein,CDR3 DNA
.,TRBV27,TRBJ2-5,TRBD2,CASSSVAGLAEETQYF,TGTGCCAGCAGCTCGGTAGCGGGACTAGCGGAAGAGACCCAGTACTTC
many,TRBV12-3/TRBV12-4,TRBJ1-2,TRBD1,CASSSPGQGEYGYTF,TGTGCCAGCAGTTCCCCGGGACAGGGCGAGTATGGCTACACCTTC
.,TRBV12-3/TRBV12-4,TRBJ1-4,TRBD1,CASSLTGQGFEKLFF,TGTGCCAGCAGTTTAACGGGACAGGGTTTTGAAAAACTGTTTTTT
few,TRBV20-1,TRBJ2-5,TRBD2,CSANSGRAVETQYF,TGCAGTGCTAATTCCGGGAGGGCCGTAGAGACCCAGTACTTC
.,TRBV28,TRBJ2-5,.,CASSLAGTSKETQYF,TGTGCCAGCAGTCTAGCCGGGACGTCAAAAGAGACCCAGTACTTC
.,TRBV11-2,TRBJ2-5,TRBD2,CASRPGLAGRETQYF,TGTGCCAGCAGACCTGGACTAGCGGGAAGGGAGACCCAGTACTTC
.,TRBV7-2,TRBJ1-2,TRBD1,CASSLEGTDRAYGYTF,TGTGCCAGCAGCTTAGAGGGGACCGACAGGGCCTATGGCTACACCTTC
once,TRBV28,TRBJ2-7,.,CASTGVESHEQYF,TGTGCCAGCACTGGGGTGGAGTCCCACGAGCAGTACTTC
.,TRBV6-2/TRBV6-3,TRBJ2-5,.,CASSYSPEETQYF,TGTGCCAGCAGTTACTCGCCAGAAGAGACCCAGTACTTC
few,TRBV24-1,TRBJ1-2,TRBD1,CATSDRQGASGYTF,TGTGCCACCAGTGATCGACAGGGGGCGAGCGGCTACACCTTC
many,TRBV27,TRBJ1-5,TRBD1,CASSSGQGRGYNQPQHF,TGTGCCAGCAGTTCCGGACAGGGAAGGGGATACAATCAGCCCCAGCATTTT
few,TRBV20-1,TRBJ2-1,.,CSARGPSYNEQFF,TGCAGTGCTAGAGGGCCCTCCTACAATGAGCAGTTCTTC
.,TRBV20-1,TRBJ2-3,TRBD2,CSASPTGTRADTQYF,TGCAGTGCTAGCCCTACCGGGACTAGGGCAGATACGCAGTATTTT
few,TRBV7-9,TRBJ2-1,.,CASSPQRDDHYNEQFF,TGTGCCAGCAGCCCCCAGCGAGACGACCACTACAATGAGCAGTTCTTC
.,TRBV12-5,TRBJ2-5,.,CAIRSGRLGEQETQYF,TGTGCTATACGCTCGGGCAGGTTGGGGGAACAAGAGACCCAGTACTTC
few,TRBV6-2/TRBV6-3,TRBJ1-2,.,CASSRSPYNYGYTF,TGTGCCAGCAGTCGGAGTCCTTATAACTATGGCTACACCTTC
.,TRBV6-5,TRBJ2-1,TRBD2,CASSSRLAGGLGHNEQFF,TGTGCCAGCAGTTCTCGACTAGCGGGAGGGTTGGGGCACAATGAGCAGTTCTTC
.,TRBV5-5,TRBJ2-5,.,CASNRVQETQYF,TGTGCCAGCAACAGGGTCCAAGAGACCCAGTACTTC
many,TRBV10-3,TRBJ1-6,.,CATSSASSYNSPLHF,TGTGCCACTTCATCGGCGAGCTCCTATAATTCACCCCTCCACTTT
.,TRBV7-2,TRBJ1-5,.,CASSSYPNQPQHF,TGTGCCAGCAGCTCTTACCCTAATCAGCCCCAGCATTTT
.,TRBV20-1,TRBJ1-2,.,CSARDGSEYGYTF,TGCAGTGCTAGGGACGGGTCAGAATATGGCTACACCTTC
.,TRBV4-1,TRBJ2-1,.,CASSPPVGDEQFF,TGCGCCAGCAGCCCCCCCGTGGGCGATGAGCAGTTCTTC
few,TRBV5-1,TRBJ2-2,.,CATKSGLRTGELFF,TGCGCCACCAAAAGCGGGCTTCGCACCGGGGAGCTGTTTTTT
.,TRBV6-5,TRBJ1-4,TRBD1,CASSYSGQGAGKLFF,TGTGCCAGCAGTTACTCGGGACAGGGGGCCGGAAAACTGTTTTTT
.,TRBV5-8,TRBJ1-2,TRBD1,CASSTDREDGYTF,TGTGCCAGCAGCACGGACAGGGAGGATGGCTACACCTTC
.,TRBV18,TRBJ2-2,.,CASSPRIDSGTAGITGELFF,TGTGCCAGCTCACCGCGAATTGACTCCGGGACGGCTGGTATCACCGGGGAGCTGTTTTTT
many,TRBV6-6,TRBJ2-1,TRBD2,CASRRSGTSSNEQFF,TGTGCCAGCAGACGGTCCGGGACTAGCTCGAATGAGCAGTTCTTC
.,TRBV27,TRBJ2-1,TRBD2,CASSFLPLAAYNEQFF,TGTGCCAGCAGTTTCCTACCCCTAGCGGCCTACAATGAGCAGTTCTTC
.,TRBV20-1,TRBJ2-3,TRBD2,CSASPLSGRADTQYF,TGCAGTGCTAGTCCTCTGAGCGGGAGGGCAGATACGCAGTATTTT
many,TRBV7-2,TRBJ2-1,.,CASSLGQRRDEQFF,TGTGCCAGCAGCTTAGGGCAGAGACGAGATGAGCAGTTCTTC
.,TRBV20-1,TRBJ2-5,TRBD2,CSARDLQRGYQETQYF,TGCAGTGCTAGAGATCTACAGCGGGGGTACCAAGAGACCCAGTACTTC
.,TRBV20-1,TRBJ2-5,.,CSALDRPREETQYF,TGCAGTGCCCTCGACAGGCCTCGGGAAGAGACCCAGTACTTC
.,TRBV6-1,TRBJ1-5,TRBD1,CASSEDRGYQPQHF,TGTGCCAGCAGTGAAGACAGGGGGTATCAGCCCCAGCATTTT
.,TRBV20-1,TRBJ1-5,TRBD1,CSAARGNQPQHF,TGCAGTGCCGCCAGGGGGAATCAGCCCCAGCATTTT
many,TRBV7-2,TRBJ2-1,.,CASSLGITSPYEQFF,TGTGCCAGCAGCTTGGGTATTACTAGTCCTTATGAGCAGTTCTTC
.,TRBV5-4,TRBJ2-4,.,CASSAPPGQGGDIQYF,TGTGCCAGCAGCGCACCCCCAGGACAGGGAGGGGACATTCAGTACTTC
.,TRBV7-2,TRBJ2-1,TRBD2,CASGLAAGNEQFF,TGTGCCAGCGGACTAGCGGCAGGCAATGAGCAGTTCTTC
many,TRBV19,TRBJ1-1,TRBD1,CASSTGQGRTEAFF,TGTGCCAGTAGTACTGGACAGGGGAGAACTGAAGCTTTCTTT
few,TRBV19,TRBJ1-2,.,CASSTRIDSRGGNYGYTF,TGTGCCAGTAGTACCCGGATCGACAGCAGGGGAGGTAACTATGGCTACACCTTC
many,TRBV28,TRBJ1-1,.,CASRLESNTEAFF,TGTGCCAGCAGGCTCGAATCGAACACTGAAGCTTTCTTT
.,TRBV7-2,TRBJ2-5,.,CASSARPRQTQYF,TGTGCCAGCAGCGCCCGTCCCCGGCAGACCCAGTACTTC